A selection of T cell receptor beta chains follows, all from one sample in a study of cytomegalovirus exposure and HLA in healthy donors. Using immunoSEQ multiplex PCR, the repertoire was profiled, and TCRdb retains in-frame clones only, with some absent. This sample carries tens of thousands of clones, around 94% of them seen once, and the ten largest clones take around 3.5%. What was sequenced was PBMCs. These receptors were collected from a woman under 30 in good health and CMV-seropositive. The CDR3 runs from the conserved cysteine through the conserved F or W. A D gene is named only where the DNA matches it firmly. Where a row states a size, it is once, few, many or the class of an expanded clone; other rows omit it.

J gene | clone size | V gene | D gene | CDR3 DNA | CDR3 protein
TRBJ1-6 | - | TRBV11-2 | - | TGTGCCAGCAGCTTAGCGGAGACAGTTTCACCCCTCCACTTT | CASSLAETVSPLHF
TRBJ2-7 | - | TRBV5-1 | - | TGCGCCAGCAGCTTGGACCCAGGCTACGAGCAGTACTTC | CASSLDPGYEQYF
TRBJ2-5 | - | TRBV27 | - | TGTGCCAGCAGCTCCGGTTTAGGTAAGGGGGAGACCCAGTACTTC | CASSSGLGKGETQYF
TRBJ2-7 | - | TRBV2 | TRBD1 | TGTGCCAGCGGCCGGGACAGGGCTTCTTCGGGCTACGAGCAGTACTTC | CASGRDRASSGYEQYF
TRBJ2-3 | - | TRBV6-1 | - | TGTGCCAGCAGTGAGGGGCTTGCGAGAGATACGCAGTATTTT | CASSEGLARDTQYF
TRBJ1-1 | once | TRBV6-6 | - | TGTGCCAGCAGTTACAGACAGGAAGCTTTCTTT | CASSYRQEAFF
TRBJ1-6 | - | TRBV13 | - | TGTGCCAGCAGCGTATCGCGGGGGCGCGGCAGCTCCTATAATTCACCCCTCCACTTT | CASSVSRGRGSSYNSPLHF
TRBJ1-3 | - | TRBV7-2 | - | TGTGCCAGCAGCTCGACAGGAAACACCATATATTTT | CASSSTGNTIYF
TRBJ2-1 | - | TRBV6-4 | - | TGTGCCAGCAGTTTAGAGCTCTACAATGAGCAGTTCTTC | CASSLELYNEQFF
TRBJ2-3 | - | TRBV14 | TRBD2 | TGTGCCAGCAGCCCATCGACCGGACTAGCGGGGACAGATACGCAGTATTTT | CASSPSTGLAGTDTQYF
TRBJ2-3 | - | TRBV7-8 | TRBD2 | TGTGCCAGCAGCTTCGAAGCGGGGCGTTACACAGATACGCAGTATTTT | CASSFEAGRYTDTQYF
TRBJ2-7 | - | TRBV4-1 | TRBD1 | TGCGCCAGCAGCCAAGTCCTACAGGGGGCTTCCTACGAGCAGTACTTC | CASSQVLQGASYEQYF
TRBJ1-1 | - | TRBV2 | - | TGTGCCAGCAGGCGTACAGGGAACACTGAAGCTTTCTTT | CASRRTGNTEAFF
TRBJ2-2 | - | TRBV7-3 | TRBD1 | TGTGCCAGCAGCTCAAAACCGGGACAGGGGGCCGGGGAGCTGTTTTTT | CASSSKPGQGAGELFF
TRBJ1-6 | - | TRBV18 | - | TGTGCCAGCTCCCCTTTCCCAGACAGGTATAATTCACCCCTCCACTTT | CASSPFPDRYNSPLHF
TRBJ1-6 | - | TRBV28 | - | TGTGCCAGCAGCTCCGGGATCGAGGCCCTCCACTTT | CASSSGIEALHF
TRBJ2-1 | - | TRBV14 | - | TGTGCCAGCAGCCTGACTAGTTACTCCTACAATGAGCAGTTCTTC | CASSLTSYSYNEQFF
TRBJ1-2 | - | TRBV5-5 | - | TGTGCCAGCAGCTTGTTCTCCTCAGATGGCTACACCTTC | CASSLFSSDGYTF
TRBJ1-5 | - | TRBV2 | TRBD1 | TGTGCCAGCAGGGGTACGGACAGGGGAGTTTGGCAGCCCCAGCATTTT | CASRGTDRGVWQPQHF
TRBJ2-3 | few | TRBV6-1 | TRBD2 | TGTGCCAGCAGCGACACTAGCGGACGGGGAGATACGCAGTATTTT | CASSDTSGRGDTQYF
TRBJ1-2 | - | TRBV29-1 | - | TGCAGCGTTGAAAGGGGTGGCTACACCTTC | CSVERGGYTF
TRBJ1-2 | - | TRBV5-1 | - | TGCGCCAGCAGTTCTCAGGCCAAGGACTATGGCTACACCTTC | CASSSQAKDYGYTF
TRBJ2-1 | - | TRBV29-1 | TRBD2 | TGCAGCGTTGGGAGACGACTAGCTGACGACAATGAGCAGTTCTTC | CSVGRRLADDNEQFF
TRBJ1-2 | - | TRBV5-1 | TRBD1 | TGCGCCAGCAGCCCAGGACAGGGTACTAACTATGGCTACACCTTC | CASSPGQGTNYGYTF
TRBJ2-2 | - | TRBV6-5 | - | TGTGCCACACAATACACCGGGGAGCTGTTTTTT | CATQYTGELFF
TRBJ1-6 | once | TRBV5-1 | - | TGCGCCAGCAGCTTGAAGCCAGCAGACGGGGTGAATTCACCCCTCCACTTT | CASSLKPADGVNSPLHF
TRBJ1-6 | - | TRBV25-1 | TRBD1 | TGTGCCAGCAGTGTAGCCGGGACAGGATATTCACCCCTCCACTTT | CASSVAGTGYSPLHF
TRBJ1-1 | - | TRBV27 | - | TGTGCCAGCAGTTCCTACCTAGGGGGGGCTATCACTGAAGCTTTCTTT | CASSSYLGGAITEAFF
TRBJ1-1 | - | TRBV7-2 | TRBD1 | TGTGCCAGCAGTTTCCGGGGACAGTCTGAAGCTTTCTTT | CASSFRGQSEAFF
TRBJ2-3 | - | TRBV6-1 | TRBD2 | TGTGCCAGCAGTGAAGTAAGGCTAGCGGGAGTTATAGATACGCAGTATTTT | CASSEVRLAGVIDTQYF
TRBJ1-2 | - | TRBV6-1 | - | TGTGCCAGCACCGACCTAGGGGAATACACCTTC | CASTDLGEYTF
TRBJ2-3 | once | TRBV7-2 | - | TGTGCCAGCAGCTTTCGGACCGGGACTCCCACAGATACGCAGTATTTT | CASSFRTGTPTDTQYF
TRBJ2-3 | once | TRBV25-1 | - | TGTGCCAGCAGTCGATTAGCTAGCACAGATACGCAGTATTTT | CASSRLASTDTQYF
TRBJ1-5 | - | TRBV7-6 | TRBD1 | TGTGCCAGCAGCTTAGGCTCTGGGGACAGGGCCCAGCCCCAGCATTTT | CASSLGSGDRAQPQHF
TRBJ2-1 | - | TRBV11-3 | TRBD2 | TGTGCCAGCAGCTTAGGGTCTAGCGGGGGGGACAAGCAGTTCTTC | CASSLGSSGGDKQFF
TRBJ2-5 | once | TRBV4-2 | TRBD2 | TGTGCCAGCAGCCAAGCAAGCCTAGCGGGGGTGGAGACCCAGTACTTC | CASSQASLAGVETQYF
TRBJ2-7 | - | TRBV7-6 | TRBD1 | TGTGCCAGCAGCAACCGACAGGGGGCACACGAGCAGTACTTC | CASSNRQGAHEQYF
TRBJ2-3 | - | TRBV4-1 | TRBD2 | TGCGCCAGCAGCAGCACTAGCGGGGGGGCTGGAGCAGATACGCAGTATTTT | CASSSTSGGAGADTQYF
TRBJ1-1 | - | TRBV14 | TRBD1 | TGTGCCAGCAGCCAACCCGGACAGGGGGCAGGGAACACTGAAGCTTTCTTT | CASSQPGQGAGNTEAFF
TRBJ1-1 | - | TRBV5-1 | TRBD1 | TGCGCCAGCAGCTTGGACAGGGGCACTGAAGCTTTCTTT | CASSLDRGTEAFF
TRBJ1-1 | - | TRBV28 | - | TGTGCCAGCAGGGGGGCAATGTGGGTTACGAACACTGAAGCTTTCTTT | CASRGAMWVTNTEAFF
TRBJ2-7 | - | TRBV5-1 | TRBD2 | TGCGCCAGCAGCCCCTTCGGGGGGGACACATACGAGCAGTACTTC | CASSPFGGDTYEQYF
TRBJ2-3 | - | TRBV25-1 | - | TGTGCCAGCGGGGGAGGTCTCGAAGTCACAGATACGCAGTATTTT | CASGGGLEVTDTQYF
TRBJ1-1 | - | TRBV19 | - | TGTGCCAGTAGTAAAACCGAGACAGTTAACACTGAAGCTTTCTTT | CASSKTETVNTEAFF
TRBJ1-6 | medium-sized | TRBV6-1 | - | TGTGCCAGCAGTGACAGGGATAATTCACCCCTCCACTTT | CASSDRDNSPLHF